The 20 T cell receptor beta chains given below trace back to one sample, sequenced in a study of blood T cell repertoires in COVID-19. The repertoire was sequenced with immunoSEQ multiplex PCR; TCRdb's copy has only in-frame clones and lacks some. The sample comprises a few hundred thousand clones, 80% to 90% of which are singletons, and 4% to 5% rests with the top ten. The sequenced material came from PBMCs or T cells enriched from blood (not recorded which). Receptor source: a woman between 40 and 50 years old with acute COVID-19.

V and J are TRBV5-5 and TRBJ1-2; D perhaps matches TRBD1 (6 bases). The CDR3 contains 14 residues. Germline V gene lookup returns CDR1 SGHKS and CDR2 YYEKEE (reference sequence). Trimming cost V 6 bases and J 5 bases, with 17 bases left between them. In nucleotides, the CDR3 is TGTGCCAGCACCAAGGCACAGGGAAGGTATGGCTACACCTTC. Residues: CASTKAQGRYGYTF.

This clone was found once. The rearrangement links TRBV4-3 to TRBJ1-4; 7 bases line up with TRBD1. The CDR3 covers 15 residues. The V gene's germline CDR1 is LGHNA and CDR2 YSLEER. J lost 7 bases, V lost 1 base, and 6 bases had no gene match. CDR3 bases: TGCGCCAGCAGCCAAGCGGGAACAGGGGCTGAAAAACTGTTTTTT. Translated, it gives CASSQAGTGAEKLFF.

The chain is built from TRBV4-2 and TRBJ2-1, with D possibly being TRBD2 (6 bases). Germline V gene data show CDR1 as LGHNA and CDR2 as YNFKEQ. Trimming stripped 4 bases from V and 9 bases from J, with 16 bases between. The CDR3 runs 14 residues. CDR3 protein: CASSLGRVGGEQFF. As DNA, the CDR3 is TGTGCCAGCAGCCTTGGTCGGGTCGGGGGTGAGCAGTTCTTC.

The chain has TRBV5-4 and TRBJ1-3, with D possibly matching TRBD1 (6 bases). V lost 2 bases to trimming and J lost 0 bases, with 9 bases between them. The CDR3 totals 15 residues. Germline CDR1 and CDR2: SGHNT and YYREEE (reference sequence). The CDR3 sequence: CASSLQGNSGNTIYF. In DNA, the CDR3 is TGTGCCAGCAGCTTACAGGGTAACTCTGGAAACACCATATATTTT.

The gene calls are TRBV24-1 and TRBJ2-3, with D tentatively TRBD2 (6 bases). Trimming took off 5 bases at V and 1 base at J, with 15 bases between the two ends. Germline lookup yields CDR1 KGHDR and CDR2 SFDVKD. The CDR3 consists of 16 residues. CDR3 amino acids: CATSAWLGGGTDTQYF. CDR3 sequence (DNA): TGTGCCACCAGTGCTTGGCTGGGGGGAGGCACAGATACGCAGTATTTT.

CDR3 DNA sequence: TGTGCCAGCAGTTTAACAGGGTTGATCGATGGCTACACCTTC. Its translation: CASSLTGLIDGYTF. The V call is TRBV28, the J call TRBJ1-2, with a tentative D call TRBD1 (6 bases). The CDR3 extends over 14 amino acids. CDR1 and CDR2 (germline): MDHEN, SYDVKM. V gave up 2 bases and J gave up 6 bases, with 13 bases separating them.

The rearrangement joins TRBV15 to TRBJ2-3; 7 positions match TRBD1. Germline V gene sequence: CDR1 LNHNV, CDR2 YYDKDF (reference sequence). Trimming cost V 2 bases and J 3 bases; bases outside gene matches: 8. The CDR3 is 16 residues long. DNA of the CDR3: TGTGCCACCAGCAGAATCGACGACAGGGTGACAGATACGCAGTATTTT. Protein product: CATSRIDDRVTDTQYF.

The V gene is TRBV27, the J gene TRBJ1-1, with D perhaps TRBD1 (5 bases). With 6 bases removed from V and 5 bases from J, the gap between germline ends came to 25 bases. CDR3 size: 17 residues. Germline lookup yields CDR1 MNHEY and CDR2 SMNVEV (reference sequence). CDR3 nucleotides: TGTGCCAGCAGCCGAAGCCATTCTTTGGCCGGGGGAACTGAAGCTTTCTTT. The encoded protein is CASSRSHSLAGGTEAFF.

The genes are TRBV6-1 and TRBJ2-7; the match to TRBD1 covers 7 bases. Germline loops: CDR1 MNHNS, CDR2 SASEGT. This CDR3 spans 16 amino acids. The trim removed 2 bases at V and 5 bases at J, leaving 12 bases unmatched. The CDR3 loop reads CASSEQGVGVLHEQYF. The CDR3 DNA is TGTGCCAGCAGTGAACAGGGGGTAGGTGTACTCCACGAGCAGTACTTC.

The V call is TRBV3-1 (or the pseudogene TRBV3-2), the J call TRBJ1-1; 8 bases are shared with TRBD1. The CDR3 spans 14 residues. V was clipped by 2 bases and J by 6 bases; unmatched bases: 5. The germline V gene has CDR1 LGHDT and CDR2 YNNKEL (reference sequence). CDR3: CASSQRTGSPEAFF. The CDR3 DNA sequence: TGTGCCAGCAGCCAAAGGACAGGGAGCCCTGAAGCTTTCTTT.

This rearrangement joins TRBV5-1 to TRBJ2-7; 8 bases line up with TRBD2. After removal of 0 bases from V and 5 bases from J, the junction contained 10 bases not matched to a gene. The CDR3 contains 16 residues. From germline, CDR1 is SGHRS and CDR2 YFSETQ. The CDR3 loop reads CASSLGWAGGANEQYF. In nucleotides, the CDR3 is TGCGCCAGCAGCTTGGGATGGGCGGGAGGAGCAAACGAGCAGTACTTC.

This chain joins TRBV20-1 and TRBJ2-7; 7 bases align to TRBD1. The CDR3 spans 11 residues. The J segment lost 9 bases and the V segment lost 5 bases, leaving 7 bases of the junction unmatched. Germline CDR1 and CDR2: DFQATT and SNEGSKA (reference sequence). The CDR3 loop is CSALQGQAQYF. CDR3 in DNA: TGCAGTGCTCTACAAGGACAGGCGCAGTACTTC.

The V and J genes are TRBV29-1 and TRBJ1-1; a possible D gene is TRBD1 (6 bases). V was pared by 7 bases and J by 4 bases, with 19 bases between. This CDR3 region has 14 residues. CDR1 and CDR2 from the germline V gene are SQVTM and ANQGSEA. The CDR3 nucleotides read TGCAGCGGTAAACAGGGACCGACACTCACTGAAGCTTTCTTT. Translation gives CSGKQGPTLTEAFF.

The chain combines TRBV10-3 with TRBJ1-6, with a weak D call TRBD1 (6 bases). Germline V lookup: CDR1 ENHRY, CDR2 SYGVKD. The CDR3 has 13 amino acids. V lost 6 bases to trimming and J lost 8 bases, with 11 bases between them. The DNA of the CDR3 is TGTGCCATCAGACAGGGTTTTGATTCACCCCTCCACTTT. It codes for CAIRQGFDSPLHF.

The chain recombines TRBV27 with TRBJ2-3; 9 bases are shared with TRBD2. CDR3 length: 17 amino acids. Germline V lookup: CDR1 MNHEY, CDR2 SMNVEV (reference sequence). V gave up 7 bases and J gave up 5 bases; unmatched junction bases: 16. The CDR3 spells CASTSKLAGVEIDTQYF. Here the CDR3 DNA reads TGTGCCAGCACCTCGAAGTTAGCGGGGGTAGAGATAGATACGCAGTATTTT.

V usage is TRBV28 and J usage is TRBJ2-2; TRBD1 aligns across 9 bases. Germline CDR1 reads MDHEN; CDR2 reads SYDVKM. This CDR3 is built from 14 residues. J gave up 4 bases and V 3 bases, and 0 bases lay outside the gene matches. This CDR3 is CASSLGQGTGELFF. The CDR3 nucleotides are TGTGCCAGCAGTTTGGGACAGGGCACCGGGGAGCTGTTTTTT.

V is TRBV5-5 and J is TRBJ2-6; possible D gene TRBD1, 6 bases. Germline loops: CDR1 SGHKS, CDR2 YYEKEE (reference sequence). Trimming took 3 bases from V and 0 from J, leaving 13 bases between them. CDR3 size: 17 residues. The DNA for the CDR3 is TGTGCCAGCAGCTGGGGCCAGGGGTCCTCTGGGGCCAACGTCCTGACTTTC. Translated, it gives CASSWGQGSSGANVLTF.

CDR3 sequence (DNA): TGTGCCACCGGGACTAGCGGGAGGGCCGGGGAGCTGTTTTTT. It encodes CATGTSGRAGELFF. The J gene is TRBJ2-2, the V gene TRBV10-3, with 16 nucleotides matching TRBD2. Germline trimming cut 10 bases from V and 6 bases from J; bases unmatched to any gene: 2. CDR3 size: 14 residues. In germline, CDR1 is ENHRY, CDR2 SYGVKD.

The chain recombines TRBV2 with TRBJ2-5, with a weak D call TRBD1 (6 bases). This CDR3 contains 17 residues. V lost 7 bases and J lost 0, with 21 bases in between. From germline, CDR1 is SNHLY and CDR2 FYNNEI. DNA for the CDR3: TGTGCCAGCATTCGAGTGGGGGTAACAGGGCACCAAGAGACCCAGTACTTC. As protein: CASIRVGVTGHQETQYF. Based on the CDR3 plus reference TRBV2 and TRBJ2-5, the full variable domain is EPEVTQTPSHQVTQMGQEVILRCVPISNHLYFYWYRQILGQKVEFLVSFYNNEISEKSEIFDDQFSVERPDGSNFTLKIRSTKLEDSAMYFCASIRVGVTGHQETQYFGPGTRLLVL.

The chain couples TRBV18 to TRBJ2-2, with 7 positions matching TRBD1. The CDR3 is 16 residues long. Germline-derived CDR1 and CDR2 are KGHSH and LQKENI. The V segment lost 0 bases and the J segment 2 bases; nucleotides outside the gene matches: 3. DNA for the CDR3: TGTGCCAGCTCACCACCGTCAGGGGGTAACACCGGGGAGCTGTTTTTT. As protein: CASSPPSGGNTGELFF.